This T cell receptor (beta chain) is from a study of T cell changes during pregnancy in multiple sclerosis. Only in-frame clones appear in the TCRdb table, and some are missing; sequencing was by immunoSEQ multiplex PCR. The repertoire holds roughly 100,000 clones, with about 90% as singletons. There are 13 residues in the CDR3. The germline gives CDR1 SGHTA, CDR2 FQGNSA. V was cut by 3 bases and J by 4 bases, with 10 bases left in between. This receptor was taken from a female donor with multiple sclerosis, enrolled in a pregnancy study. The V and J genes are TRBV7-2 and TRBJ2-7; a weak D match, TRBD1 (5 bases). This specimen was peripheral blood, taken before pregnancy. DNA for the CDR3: TGTGCCAGCAGCTTCCCAGGGAATTACGAGCAGTACTTC. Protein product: CASSFPGNYEQYF.